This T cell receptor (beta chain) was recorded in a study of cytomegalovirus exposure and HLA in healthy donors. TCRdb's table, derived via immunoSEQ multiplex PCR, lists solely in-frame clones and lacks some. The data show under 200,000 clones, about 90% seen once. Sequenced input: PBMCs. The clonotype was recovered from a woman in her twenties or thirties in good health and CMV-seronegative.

CDR3 nucleotides: TGTGCCAGCAGCCTGGGGCCCAGCGGGAGCTACGAGCAGTACTTC. It translates to CASSLGPSGSYEQYF. The chain carries TRBV5-4 and TRBJ2-7; 8 bases line up with TRBD2. This CDR3 spans 15 amino acids. The ends lost 4 bases at V and 3 bases at J; junction bases unmatched: 9. Per germline, CDR1 SGHNT and CDR2 YYREEE (reference sequence). Full variable domain (missing parts from reference TRBV5-4 and TRBJ2-7): ETGVTQSPTHLIKTRGQQVTLRCSSQSGHNTVSWYQQALGQGPQFIFQYYREEENGRGNFPPRFSGLQFPNYSSELNVNALELDDSALYLCASSLGPSGSYEQYFGPGTRLTVT.